This entry describes one T cell receptor beta chain. From germline, CDR1 is SNHLY and CDR2 FYNNEI. This CDR3 has 12 amino acids. V lost 7 bases, J lost 7 bases, and 13 bases lay in between. This record comes from a study of blood T cell repertoires in COVID-19. Study context: The United States, Italy and Spain were the sources of the acute and convalescent COVID-19 samples. T cells, B-cell-depleted T cells, or PBMCs supplied cDNA or gDNA.

In the authors' workflow: Quantification of nucleated cells was approximated via reference gene primer amplification. Sequencing was performed with immunoSEQ multiplex PCR; in TCRdb, only in-frame clones are kept and a portion is missing. V, J and clone size derive from that table, while D and trimming were established from the DNA sequence. The sample contains some 150,000 clones, around 87% of which appear only once. This TCR came from a middle-aged woman with acute or convalescent COVID-19. The J gene is TRBJ1-1, the V gene TRBV2, with D maybe TRBD1 (6 bases). The sequencing input was peripheral blood. CDR3 sequence: CASNLQGNEAFF. In DNA form, the CDR3 reads TGTGCCAGCAACTTACAGGGTAATGAAGCTTTCTTT. Full variable domain (remainder filled in from reference TRBV2 and TRBJ1-1): EPEVTQTPSHQVTQMGQEVILRCVPISNHLYFYWYRQILGQKVEFLVSFYNNEISEKSEIFDDQFSVERPDGSNFTLKIRSTKLEDSAMYFCASNLQGNEAFFGQGTRLTVV.